This paragraph reports one T cell receptor (beta chain). The CDR3 runs to 15 residues. Germline V lookup: CDR1 SGHTA, CDR2 FQGNSA. Trimming removed 11 bases from V and 3 bases from J, with 20 bases in between. This entry belongs to a study of T cell responses to AZD1222 COVID-19 vaccine. Data came from immunoSEQ multiplex PCR; TCRdb stores just in-frame clones and leaves some out. The data show around 130,000 clones, over 90% seen once. The chain is built from TRBV7-2 and TRBJ1-5; D is possibly TRBD1 (5 bases). The source is an adult in good health. The sample here was peripheral blood, taken on day 0 of AZD1222 vaccination. The CDR3 DNA reads as TGTGCCCCTCTGGAGGGACCGACCTCCAATCAGCCCCAGCATTTT. Translating gives CAPLEGPTSNQPQHF.